This TCR beta chain is drawn from a study of blood T cells in healthy people across ages. Looking at the study overall: T cells yielded about one barcoded beta molecule per two cells through template switching.

Total RNA, at least 6 micrograms per sample, came from PBMCs. Through a sample-barcoded 5' primer and a J-beta primer mix, a second PCR was run for roughly 7 to 11 cycles. Each CDR3 protein gets one entry after TCRdb re-called the 5' RACE reads with MiXCR. The table shows approximately 670,000 distinct CDR3 sequences, with roughly 41% occurring only once. The study, taken as a whole, reports: Naive CD4+ cells and diversity were both higher in long-lived donors than in aged donors. There was no known CMV status for donors, so expanded clonotype changes were possibly confounded.

There are a few counts of this clonotype. Its antigen is not known. The germline V gene encodes CDR1 LGHDT and CDR2 YNNKEL (reference sequence). V gave up 4 bases and J gave up 2 bases, with 10 bases separating them. The CDR3 extends over 14 amino acids. The source of this sequence is an elderly man in good health. This chain uses TRBV3-1 with TRBJ2-3; D remains unclear. Input material: blood. The CDR3 spells CASSPGGNTDTQYF. The CDR3 nucleotides are TGTGCCAGCAGCCCAGGCGGCAACACAGATACGCAGTATTTT.